This T cell receptor beta chain came from a study of blood T cell repertoires in COVID-19. Clinical histories supplied by participants themselves formed the basis of cohort assignment. This table comes from immunoSEQ multiplex PCR, and its TCRdb copy is limited to in-frame clones, with some not included. The table lists a few hundred thousand clones, approximately 84% of them singletons. The sequenced sample was PBMCs or T cells enriched from blood (not recorded which). The TCR was taken from a woman in her twenties or thirties who had recovered from COVID-19.

CDR3 DNA sequence: TGTGCCAGCAGTAGGACAGGTACGGGACAGTACTTC. Amino acid sequence: CASSRTGTGQYF. V usage is TRBV27 and J usage is TRBJ2-7, with 7 bases fitting TRBD1. The CDR3 has 12 residues. Germline CDR1 reads MNHEY; CDR2 reads SMNVEV (reference sequence). V shed 5 bases, J shed 10 bases, and the junction held 8 bases outside the gene matches.